A single sample is the source of the 14 T cell receptor beta chains below, sequenced in a study of blood T cell repertoires in COVID-19. Profiling relied on immunoSEQ multiplex PCR, and the TCRdb table lists in-frame clones only, not all of them. This table holds 180,000 or so clones, about 90% found once. The sequenced material came from peripheral blood. Receptors originate from a man aged 35 to 55 with active or convalescent COVID-19.

The chain recombines TRBV5-1 with TRBJ2-7; TRBD1 is a possible D gene (5 bases). V was pared by 0 bases and J by 2 bases, with 12 bases between. The length of the CDR3 is 15 residues. From germline, CDR1 is SGHRS and CDR2 YFSETQ. The CDR3 is CASSLGSRDAYEQYF. DNA of the CDR3: TGCGCCAGCAGCTTGGGGTCCAGGGATGCCTACGAGCAGTACTTC.

J is TRBJ2-1 and V is TRBV10-2; D is uncertain. Germline loops: CDR1 WSHSY, CDR2 SAAADI. This CDR3 comprises 11 residues. Trimming took 5 bases from V and 8 from J, leaving 7 bases between them. CDR3: CASSPVDEQFF. CDR3 DNA: TGCGCCAGCAGTCCTGTCGATGAGCAGTTCTTC.

This clone was observed a single time. The V gene is TRBV19, the J gene TRBJ1-5, with 12 bases that match TRBD1. This CDR3 has 15 residues. The junction had 6 bases not matched to a gene; V was cut back by 8 bases and J by 4 bases. The V gene's germline CDR1 is LNHDA and CDR2 SQIVND (reference sequence). Here the CDR3 DNA reads TGTGCCAGTGACCAGGGACAGGGGGCGAATCAGCCCCAGCATTTT. It translates to CASDQGQGANQPQHF.

This clone was detected only once. This sequence joins TRBV4-1 and TRBJ2-7; D call uncertain. Germline-derived CDR1 and CDR2 are MGHRA and YSYEKL. This CDR3 has 12 amino acids. Trimming removed 0 bases at V and 4 bases at J, with 4 bases between. In nucleotides, the CDR3 is TGCGCCAGCAGCCAAGATTCATACGAGCAGTACTTC. Amino acid sequence: CASSQDSYEQYF.

The count of this clone is one. The V call is TRBV29-1, the J call TRBJ2-1; 9 positions agree with TRBD2. Germline V gives CDR1 SQVTM, CDR2 ANQGSEA. Losses at the gene ends were 5 bases for V and 5 bases for J; bases not matched to a gene: 13. The CDR3 covers 16 residues. The CDR3 DNA follows: TGCAGCGTTCCCAGGCGGGGGGGGAACGTCAACAATGAGCAGTTCTTC. This gives the protein CSVPRRGGNVNNEQFF.

V gene TRBV5-1 combines with J gene TRBJ1-1, with D tentatively TRBD1 (6 bases). This CDR3 spans 13 amino acids. The germline V gene has CDR1 SGHRS and CDR2 YFSETQ. The V end was cut by 7 bases, the J end by 5 bases, with 15 bases between. CDR3 sequence: CASGRGGETEAFF. The CDR3, as DNA: TGCGCCAGCGGCAGGGGAGGGGAGACTGAAGCTTTCTTT.

The chain joins TRBV6-5 to TRBJ1-1; D remains ambiguous. CDR3 size: 13 residues. Trimming took off 6 bases at V and 1 base at J, with 9 bases between the two ends. CDR1 is MNHEY and CDR2 is SVGAGI in the germline V gene. CDR3 loop: CASSRPGNTEAFF. The CDR3, as DNA: TGTGCCAGCAGCCGACCAGGGAACACTGAAGCTTTCTTT.

The chain recombines TRBV4-2 with TRBJ2-2; 8 bases match TRBD2. Germline V CDR1 and CDR2: LGHNA, YNFKEQ. CDR3 length equals 17 residues. J gave up 5 bases and V 3 bases, and 11 bases lay outside the gene matches. CDR3: CASSQDDGGAGTGELFF. The DNA of the CDR3 is TGTGCCAGCAGCCAGGACGACGGGGGGGCCGGAACCGGGGAGCTGTTTTTT.

The chain recombines TRBV6-1 with TRBJ1-4; 7 bases agree with TRBD1. The germline CDR1 and CDR2 sequences are MNHNS and SASEGT. The CDR3 has 12 residues. The junction had 3 bases not matched to a gene; V was cut back by 3 bases and J by 11 bases. Written as DNA, the CDR3 is TGTGCCAGCAGTGACGACAGGGTGAAACTGTTTTTT. Its protein is CASSDDRVKLFF.

V gene TRBV5-8 combines with J gene TRBJ2-3; TRBD2 matches at 9 bases. CDR1 SGHTS and CDR2 YDEGEE come from the germline V gene. J was trimmed by 1 base and V by 3 bases; bases with no gene match: 9. This CDR3 is 17 amino acids long. The chain's CDR3 is CASSSWAGGAGTDTQYF. The DNA of the CDR3 is TGTGCCAGCAGCTCCTGGGCGGGGGGGGCCGGCACAGATACGCAGTATTTT.

This clone appeared a single time. The chain carries TRBV4-3 and TRBJ2-1; possibly TRBD2 for D (6 bases). The V end was cut by 1 base, the J end by 7 bases, with 11 bases between. The CDR3 spans 14 residues. Germline assignment: CDR1 LGHNA and CDR2 YSLEER. The CDR3 DNA sequence: TGCGCCAGCAGCCAAGCGGTGGCGGGGAATGAGCAGTTCTTC. Amino acids: CASSQAVAGNEQFF.

The chain joins TRBV2 to TRBJ2-1, with 11 bases lining up with TRBD2. V dropped 3 bases and J dropped 1; count of bases not matched to a gene: 5. Germline V CDR1 and CDR2: SNHLY, FYNNEI. The CDR3 sequence is 17 residues long. The CDR3 sequence is CASSEVGTSGSYNEQFF. In DNA, the CDR3 is TGTGCCAGCAGTGAGGTTGGGACTAGCGGTTCCTACAATGAGCAGTTCTTC. The full variable domain, rest sourced from reference TRBV2 and TRBJ2-1, is EPEVTQTPSHQVTQMGQEVILRCVPISNHLYFYWYRQILGQKVEFLVSFYNNEISEKSEIFDDQFSVERPDGSNFTLKIRSTKLEDSAMYFCASSEVGTSGSYNEQFFGPGTRLTVL.

The V gene is TRBV6-6, the J gene TRBJ1-6; possibly TRBD1 for D (6 bases). The CDR3 has 19 amino acids. CDR1 and CDR2 from the germline V gene are MNHNY and SVGAGI (reference sequence). The V and J ends lost 5 bases and 9 bases respectively, with 29 bases between them. The CDR3 region is CASSRVPPSGTHEASPLHF. DNA for the CDR3: TGTGCCAGCAGTCGAGTCCCCCCCAGCGGGACACACGAGGCTTCACCCCTCCACTTT.

The chain joins TRBV19 to TRBJ1-6; D remains unclear. The CDR3 runs 16 residues. CDR1 and CDR2 from the germline V gene are LNHDA and SQIVND (reference sequence). Trimming took 5 bases from V and 7 from J, leaving 18 bases between them. The CDR3 is CASSDDGLVGNSPLHF. The CDR3, as DNA: TGTGCCAGTAGTGACGACGGACTCGTAGGAAATTCACCCCTCCACTTT.